This TCR beta chain was documented in a study of CD4 T cells in relation to SARS-CoV-2 and coronaviruses. Study background: Median patient age was nearly 40 years, spanning 21 to 72 years. Study-level points and caveats: The cross-reactivity analysis covered only spike protein, not other viral proteins.

Method: immunoSEQ multiplex PCR; TCRdb's copy keeps in-frame clones and lacks some. The data hold about 36,000 clones, with around three quarters observed a single time. For 10 days, approximately 10^5 sorted CD4+ cells grew with T cell-depleted PBMCs and CEF. Germline loops: CDR1 MDHEN, CDR2 SYDVKM. CDR3 length: 13 residues. V dropped 4 bases and J dropped 7 bases, with 13 bases sitting between them. In its sample, this clone was seen once. The target antigen is unknown. This receptor was taken from an adult with COVID-19. The chain has TRBV28 and TRBJ2-5; the D is unclear. Sequencing was done on a sample of memory CD4+ T cells from PBMCs, cultured in vitro. CDR3 DNA: TGTGCCAGCAGTTCCACCAGCCCCAGGACCCAGTACTTC. It encodes CASSSTSPRTQYF.